This section outlines one T cell receptor (beta chain) sequence together with its context. The antigen is not known. cDNA serving as the sequencing template came from extracted, reverse transcribed RNA. Some clones are missing from TCRdb's copy, which holds only in-frame ones; the method was immunoSEQ multiplex PCR. Of 110,000 or so clones listed, 55% to 70% are singletons. The data stem from a study of CD8+ T cells in alopecia areata. Overall study results and limits: Scalp repertoires also include resident alphabeta T cells from normal skin. Clonality exceeded that of normal scalp in lesional scalp, most notably in alopecia totalis/universalis.

Germline-derived CDR1 and CDR2 are SGHRS and YFSETQ. The junction had 6 bases not matched to a gene; V was cut back by 4 bases and J by 3 bases. The CDR3 spans 14 residues. Peripheral blood, together with lesional scalp punch biopsies, was collected from alopecia areata patients. The sequencing input was NKG2D-low CD8+ T cells sorted from blood. The chain carries TRBV5-1 and TRBJ2-7; the match to TRBD2 covers 8 bases. The clonotype was recovered from a human donor with alopecia areata. The CDR3 reads CASSGAGLGYEQYF. The DNA of the CDR3 is TGCGCCAGCAGCGGCGCGGGACTAGGCTACGAGCAGTACTTC.